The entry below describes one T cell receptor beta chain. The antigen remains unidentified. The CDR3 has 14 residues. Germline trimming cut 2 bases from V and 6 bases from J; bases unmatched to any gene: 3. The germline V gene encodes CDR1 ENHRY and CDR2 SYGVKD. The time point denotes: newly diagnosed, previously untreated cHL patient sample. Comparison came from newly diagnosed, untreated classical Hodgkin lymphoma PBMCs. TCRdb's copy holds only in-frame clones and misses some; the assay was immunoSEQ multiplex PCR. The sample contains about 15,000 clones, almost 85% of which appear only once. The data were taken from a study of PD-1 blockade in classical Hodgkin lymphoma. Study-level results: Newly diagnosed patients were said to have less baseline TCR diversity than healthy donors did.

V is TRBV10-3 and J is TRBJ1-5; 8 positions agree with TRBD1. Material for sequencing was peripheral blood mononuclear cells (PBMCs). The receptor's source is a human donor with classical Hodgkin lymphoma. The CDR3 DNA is TGTGCCATCAGTGAGGGACAGGGAGGTCAGCCCCAGCATTTT. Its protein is CAISEGQGGQPQHF.